A selection of T cell receptor beta chains follows, all from one sample in a study of T cells in Graves' hyperthyroidism and ophthalmopathy. TCRdb recomputed calls from the multiplex PCR reads with MiXCR, one row per CDR3 protein. This table holds under 350,000 distinct CDR3 sequences, over 15% found once. Sequenced material: blood. These receptors all stem from a woman aged 45-60 years with Graves' hyperthyroidism. CDR3s include the opening cysteine and the closing phenylalanine or tryptophan. Fields, in order: CDR3 protein, CDR3 DNA, J gene, clone size, V gene, D gene. D genes are given only for firm matches. Some rows mark clone size as missing; the rest say once, few, many or name a class of expanded clone.

CDR3 protein: CASSLTGPRATEAFF
CDR3 DNA: TGTGCCAGCAGCCTAACCGGGCCGAGAGCGACTGAAGCTTTCTTT
J gene: TRBJ1-1
clone size: many
V gene: TRBV7-8
D gene: NA

CDR3 protein: CSASHPNTEAFF
CDR3 DNA: TGCAGTGCTAGTCATCCGAACACTGAAGCTTTCTTT
J gene: TRBJ1-1
clone size: NA
V gene: TRBV20-1
D gene: NA

CDR3 protein: CASSIATGGQAEQFF
CDR3 DNA: TGTGCCAGTAGTATAGCAACGGGGGGGCAGGCTGAGCAGTTCTTC
J gene: TRBJ2-1
clone size: NA
V gene: TRBV19
D gene: TRBD2

CDR3 protein: CASSPERGSSTDTQYF
CDR3 DNA: TGTGCCAGCAGCCCGGAGAGGGGTTCTAGCACAGATACGCAGTATTTT
J gene: TRBJ2-3
clone size: NA
V gene: TRBV4-2
D gene: NA

CDR3 protein: CASSSERSGVGYNEQFF
CDR3 DNA: TGTGCCAGCAGCTCCGAGAGAAGCGGGGTAGGCTACAATGAGCAGTTCTTC
J gene: TRBJ2-1
clone size: many
V gene: TRBV13
D gene: TRBD2

CDR3 protein: CASSENVASGAWSEQFF
CDR3 DNA: TGTGCCAGCAGTGAAAATGTAGCGTCGGGGGCCTGGTCTGAGCAGTTCTTC
J gene: TRBJ2-1
clone size: many
V gene: TRBV6-1
D gene: NA

CDR3 protein: CASSLSGHGYTF
CDR3 DNA: TGTGCCAGCAGTTTATCAGGGCATGGCTACACCTTC
J gene: TRBJ1-2
clone size: NA
V gene: TRBV28
D gene: NA

CDR3 protein: CASSSVQKPWDTGELFF
CDR3 DNA: TGTGCTAGCAGCTCGGTCCAGAAGCCGTGGGACACCGGGGAGCTGTTTTTT
J gene: TRBJ2-2
clone size: few
V gene: TRBV7-7
D gene: NA

CDR3 protein: CASSPGLAGSFWTQYF
CDR3 DNA: TGTGCCAGCAGCCCAGGACTAGCGGGGTCCTTTTGGACCCAGTACTTC
J gene: TRBJ2-5
clone size: few
V gene: TRBV7-9
D gene: TRBD2

CDR3 protein: CASDGELFF
CDR3 DNA: TGTGCCAGTGACGGGGAGCTGTTTTTT
J gene: TRBJ2-2
clone size: few
V gene: TRBV7-9
D gene: NA

CDR3 protein: CASSLRQGIDEQFF
CDR3 DNA: TGTGCCAGCAGTTTGAGGCAGGGGATTGATGAGCAGTTCTTC
J gene: TRBJ2-1
clone size: many
V gene: TRBV12-3/TRBV12-4
D gene: NA

CDR3 protein: CATSRVAGDFSNEQFF
CDR3 DNA: TGTGCCACCAGCAGAGTGGCAGGGGATTTTAGCAATGAGCAGTTCTTC
J gene: TRBJ2-1
clone size: few
V gene: TRBV15
D gene: NA

CDR3 protein: CASSSGPISEKLFF
CDR3 DNA: TGTGCCAGCAGCTCGGGACCCATAAGCGAAAAACTGTTTTTT
J gene: TRBJ1-4
clone size: NA
V gene: TRBV5-5
D gene: NA

CDR3 protein: CASSLIYTGELFF
CDR3 DNA: TGTGCCAGCAGCTTAATTTACACCGGGGAGCTGTTTTTT
J gene: TRBJ2-2
clone size: many
V gene: TRBV11-2
D gene: NA

CDR3 protein: CASSSRQGDNEQFF
CDR3 DNA: TGTGCCAGCAGCAGTAGACAGGGGGACAATGAGCAGTTCTTC
J gene: TRBJ2-1
clone size: many
V gene: TRBV7-9
D gene: TRBD1

CDR3 protein: CASSVTSGYEQYF
CDR3 DNA: TGTGCCAGCAGCGTGACTAGCGGGTACGAGCAGTACTTC
J gene: TRBJ2-7
clone size: many
V gene: TRBV7-2
D gene: TRBD2

CDR3 protein: CASRTGTLAEGYTF
CDR3 DNA: TGTGCCAGCAGGACCGGGACGCTCGCGGAAGGCTACACCTTC
J gene: TRBJ1-2
clone size: few
V gene: TRBV12-3/TRBV12-4
D gene: NA

CDR3 protein: CSARKGQTYNQPQHF
CDR3 DNA: TGCAGTGCTAGAAAAGGACAAACCTACAATCAGCCCCAGCATTTT
J gene: TRBJ1-5
clone size: few
V gene: TRBV20-1
D gene: NA

CDR3 protein: CSASSLAETQYF
CDR3 DNA: TGCAGTGCTAGTAGTCTAGCGGAGACCCAGTACTTC
J gene: TRBJ2-5
clone size: many
V gene: TRBV20-1
D gene: NA

CDR3 protein: CASSLYRPTDTQYF
CDR3 DNA: TGTGCCAGCAGCCTCTACCGGCCCACAGATACGCAGTATTTT
J gene: TRBJ2-3
clone size: many
V gene: TRBV13
D gene: NA

CDR3 protein: CASSPRGSGTSYEQYF
CDR3 DNA: TGTGCCAGCAGCCCTCGTGGTAGCGGGACCAGCTACGAGCAGTACTTC
J gene: TRBJ2-7
clone size: NA
V gene: TRBV9
D gene: TRBD2

CDR3 protein: CASSANTEAFF
CDR3 DNA: TGTGCCAGCAGCGCGAACACTGAAGCTTTCTTT
J gene: TRBJ1-1
clone size: many
V gene: TRBV28
D gene: NA

CDR3 protein: CASTLGTEAFF
CDR3 DNA: TGTGCCAGCACCCTCGGCACTGAAGCTTTCTTT
J gene: TRBJ1-1
clone size: many
V gene: TRBV2
D gene: NA

CDR3 protein: CSAIRTSGGTGDTQYF
CDR3 DNA: TGCAGTGCTATCCGGACTAGCGGGGGCACGGGGGATACGCAGTATTTT
J gene: TRBJ2-3
clone size: many
V gene: TRBV20-1
D gene: TRBD2

CDR3 protein: CASSWSGYEQYF
CDR3 DNA: TGTGCCAGCAGCTGGTCGGGGTACGAGCAGTACTTC
J gene: TRBJ2-7
clone size: NA
V gene: TRBV12-3/TRBV12-4
D gene: NA

CDR3 protein: CASSQGGGGFADIYEQYF
CDR3 DNA: TGTGCCAGCAGCCAAGGGGGAGGGGGCTTCGCGGACATATACGAGCAGTACTTC
J gene: TRBJ2-7
clone size: NA
V gene: TRBV3-1
D gene: NA

CDR3 protein: CAWSVGGGGANVLTF
CDR3 DNA: TGTGCCTGGAGTGTCGGGGGGGGTGGGGCCAACGTCCTGACTTTC
J gene: TRBJ2-6
clone size: NA
V gene: TRBV30
D gene: TRBD2

CDR3 protein: CASSPLRVEGTDTQYF
CDR3 DNA: TGTGCCAGCAGTCCGTTAAGGGTGGAGGGCACAGATACGCAGTATTTT
J gene: TRBJ2-3
clone size: NA
V gene: TRBV27
D gene: NA

CDR3 protein: CASSLAGGLADNEQFF
CDR3 DNA: TGTGCCAGCAGCTTGGCAGGGGGACTAGCGGACAATGAGCAGTTCTTC
J gene: TRBJ2-1
clone size: many
V gene: TRBV5-4
D gene: TRBD2

CDR3 protein: CSVEDGNENTEAFF
CDR3 DNA: TGCAGCGTTGAGGACGGAAACGAGAACACTGAAGCTTTCTTT
J gene: TRBJ1-1
clone size: NA
V gene: TRBV29-1
D gene: NA

CDR3 protein: CASSPGDSDTQYF
CDR3 DNA: TGTGCCAGCAGCCCCGGGGATTCAGATACGCAGTATTTT
J gene: TRBJ2-3
clone size: NA
V gene: TRBV4-2
D gene: NA

CDR3 protein: CSVSSYGTGIHEQYF
CDR3 DNA: TGCAGTGTATCCTCCTACGGGACAGGGATACATGAGCAGTACTTC
J gene: TRBJ2-7
clone size: NA
V gene: TRBV20-1
D gene: TRBD1

CDR3 protein: CSATGQRAKNIQYF
CDR3 DNA: TGCAGTGCTACGGGACAGAGAGCCAAAAACATTCAGTACTTC
J gene: TRBJ2-4
clone size: NA
V gene: TRBV20-1
D gene: TRBD1

CDR3 protein: CASSLRTSGATDTQYF
CDR3 DNA: TGTGCCAGCAGCTTACGGACTAGCGGGGCCACAGATACGCAGTATTTT
J gene: TRBJ2-3
clone size: NA
V gene: TRBV3-1
D gene: TRBD2

CDR3 protein: CSATLSSGELFF
CDR3 DNA: TGCAGTGCTACTCTGAGTTCCGGGGAGCTGTTTTTT
J gene: TRBJ2-2
clone size: NA
V gene: TRBV20-1
D gene: NA

CDR3 protein: CASSLGNREEAFF
CDR3 DNA: TGTGCCAGCAGCTTGGGGAACCGGGAAGAAGCTTTCTTT
J gene: TRBJ1-1
clone size: NA
V gene: TRBV5-6
D gene: NA

CDR3 protein: CATSRDVALATDTQYF
CDR3 DNA: TGTGCCACCAGCAGAGATGTGGCCTTAGCCACAGATACGCAGTATTTT
J gene: TRBJ2-3
clone size: few
V gene: TRBV15
D gene: NA

CDR3 protein: CASSLSGFYGNEQYF
CDR3 DNA: TGCGCCAGCAGCTTGTCAGGGTTTTATGGCAACGAGCAGTACTTC
J gene: TRBJ2-7
clone size: NA
V gene: TRBV5-1
D gene: NA

CDR3 protein: CSAQIAGLDTGELFF
CDR3 DNA: TGCAGTGCTCAGATAGCGGGATTGGACACCGGGGAGCTGTTTTTT
J gene: TRBJ2-2
clone size: NA
V gene: TRBV20-1
D gene: TRBD2

CDR3 protein: CASSLAGRSPLHF
CDR3 DNA: TGTGCCAGCAGTTTGGCAGGGAGGTCACCCCTCCACTTT
J gene: TRBJ1-6
clone size: many
V gene: TRBV28
D gene: NA

CDR3 protein: CASSPNRGMNTGELFF
CDR3 DNA: TGTGCCAGCAGCCCGAATAGGGGGATGAACACCGGGGAGCTGTTTTTT
J gene: TRBJ2-2
clone size: few
V gene: TRBV7-3
D gene: NA

CDR3 protein: CASRIGRETQYF
CDR3 DNA: TGTGCCAGCAGAATTGGACGAGAGACCCAGTACTTC
J gene: TRBJ2-5
clone size: NA
V gene: TRBV5-6
D gene: NA

CDR3 protein: CASSRAGQGETQYF
CDR3 DNA: TGTGCCAGCAGCCGGGCAGGGCAGGGTGAGACCCAGTACTTC
J gene: TRBJ2-5
clone size: NA
V gene: TRBV7-8
D gene: NA

CDR3 protein: CASSEGLAGGAYNEQFF
CDR3 DNA: TGCGCCAGCAGCGAGGGACTAGCGGGCGGGGCATACAATGAGCAGTTCTTC
J gene: TRBJ2-1
clone size: few
V gene: TRBV4-1
D gene: TRBD2

CDR3 protein: CASSEAGSNEQFF
CDR3 DNA: TGTGCCAGCAGTGAAGCGGGGTCTAATGAGCAGTTCTTC
J gene: TRBJ2-1
clone size: few
V gene: TRBV25-1
D gene: NA

CDR3 protein: CASSLSEGQYNSPLHF
CDR3 DNA: TGTGCCAGCAGTCTATCTGAGGGACAGTATAATTCACCCCTCCACTTT
J gene: TRBJ1-6
clone size: few
V gene: TRBV27
D gene: TRBD1

CDR3 protein: CASSTGQGARSPLHF
CDR3 DNA: TGTGCCAGCAGTACGGGACAGGGGGCTCGTTCACCCCTCCACTTT
J gene: TRBJ1-6
clone size: NA
V gene: TRBV28
D gene: TRBD1

CDR3 protein: CSVGSGDSYEQYF
CDR3 DNA: TGCAGCGTTGGTAGCGGGGACTCCTACGAGCAGTACTTC
J gene: TRBJ2-7
clone size: many
V gene: TRBV29-1
D gene: TRBD2

CDR3 protein: CASSSGGLNSPLHF
CDR3 DNA: TGTGCCAGCAGCTCAGGGGGCCTTAATTCACCCCTCCACTTT
J gene: TRBJ1-6
clone size: many
V gene: TRBV11-2
D gene: TRBD1

CDR3 protein: CASTNRDTAGYTF
CDR3 DNA: TGCGCCAGCACAAACCGGGACACTGCCGGCTACACCTTC
J gene: TRBJ1-2
clone size: many
V gene: TRBV5-1
D gene: NA

CDR3 protein: CASSNAAGGPLDEQYF
CDR3 DNA: TGTGCCAGCAGCAATGCAGCGGGAGGGCCTCTCGACGAGCAGTACTTC
J gene: TRBJ2-7
clone size: many
V gene: TRBV11-2
D gene: TRBD2

CDR3 protein: CASSQETAPNQPQHF
CDR3 DNA: TGCGCCAGCAGCCAAGAGACAGCCCCAAACCAGCCCCAGCATTTT
J gene: TRBJ1-5
clone size: NA
V gene: TRBV4-1
D gene: NA